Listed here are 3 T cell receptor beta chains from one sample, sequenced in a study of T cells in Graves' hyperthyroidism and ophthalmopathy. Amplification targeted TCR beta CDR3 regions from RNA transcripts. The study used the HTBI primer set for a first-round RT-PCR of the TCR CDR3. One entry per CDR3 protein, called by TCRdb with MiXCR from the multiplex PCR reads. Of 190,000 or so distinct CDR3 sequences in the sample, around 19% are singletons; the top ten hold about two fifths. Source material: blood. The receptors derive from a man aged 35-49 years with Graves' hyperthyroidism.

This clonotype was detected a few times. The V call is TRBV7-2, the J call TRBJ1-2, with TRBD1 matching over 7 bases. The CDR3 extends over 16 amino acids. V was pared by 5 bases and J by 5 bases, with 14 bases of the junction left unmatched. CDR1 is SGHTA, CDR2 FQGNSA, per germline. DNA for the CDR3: TGTGCCAGCAGCCCCCAGGGGGGCGCCTCATCATATGGCTACACCTTC. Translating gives CASSPQGGASSYGYTF.

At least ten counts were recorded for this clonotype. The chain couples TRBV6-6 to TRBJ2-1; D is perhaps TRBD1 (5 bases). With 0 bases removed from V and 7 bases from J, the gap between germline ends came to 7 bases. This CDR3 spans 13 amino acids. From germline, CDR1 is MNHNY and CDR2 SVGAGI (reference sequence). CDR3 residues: CASSYSPGNEQFF. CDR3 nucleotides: TGTGCCAGCAGTTACTCCCCAGGGAATGAGCAGTTCTTC.

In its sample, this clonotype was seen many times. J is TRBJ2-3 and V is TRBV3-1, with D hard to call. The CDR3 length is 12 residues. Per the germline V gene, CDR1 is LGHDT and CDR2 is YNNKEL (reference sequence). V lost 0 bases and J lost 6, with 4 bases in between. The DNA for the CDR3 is TGTGCCAGCAGCCAAGACCCCGATACGCAGTATTTT. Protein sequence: CASSQDPDTQYF.